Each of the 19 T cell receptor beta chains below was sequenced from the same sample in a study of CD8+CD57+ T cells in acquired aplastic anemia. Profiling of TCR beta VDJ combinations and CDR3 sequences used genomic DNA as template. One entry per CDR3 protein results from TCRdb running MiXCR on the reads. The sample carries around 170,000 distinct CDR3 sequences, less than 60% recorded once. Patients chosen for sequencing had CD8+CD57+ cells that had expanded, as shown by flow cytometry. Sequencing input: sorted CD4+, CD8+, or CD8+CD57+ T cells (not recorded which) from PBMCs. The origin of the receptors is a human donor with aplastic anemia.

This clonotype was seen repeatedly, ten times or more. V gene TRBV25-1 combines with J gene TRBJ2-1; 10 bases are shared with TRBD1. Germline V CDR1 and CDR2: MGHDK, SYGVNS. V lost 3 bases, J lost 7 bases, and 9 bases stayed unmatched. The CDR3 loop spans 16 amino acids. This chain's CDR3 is CASSELDGTGVNEQFF. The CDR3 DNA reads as TGTGCCAGCAGTGAGCTAGACGGGACAGGGGTGAATGAGCAGTTCTTC.

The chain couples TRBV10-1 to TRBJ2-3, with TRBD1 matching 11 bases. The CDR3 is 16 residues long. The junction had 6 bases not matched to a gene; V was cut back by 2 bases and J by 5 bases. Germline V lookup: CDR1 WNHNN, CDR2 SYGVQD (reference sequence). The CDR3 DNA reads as TGCGCCAGCAGTGAGATAGGGACAGGGGGTGGAGATACGCAGTATTTT. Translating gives CASSEIGTGGGDTQYF.

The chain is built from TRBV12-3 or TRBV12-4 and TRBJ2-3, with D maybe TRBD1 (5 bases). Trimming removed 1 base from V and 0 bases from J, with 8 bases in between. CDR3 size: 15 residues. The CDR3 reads CASSLGTKSTDTQYF. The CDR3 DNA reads TGTGCCAGCAGTTTAGGGACAAAAAGCACAGATACGCAGTATTTT.

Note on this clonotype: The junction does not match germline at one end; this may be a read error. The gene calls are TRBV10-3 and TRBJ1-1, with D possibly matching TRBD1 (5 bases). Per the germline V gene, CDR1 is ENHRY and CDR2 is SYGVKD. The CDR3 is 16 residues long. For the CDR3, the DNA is TGTGCCATCAGTGAGTTCAAAACCCGGGGGAACACTGAGGCTTTCTTT. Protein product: CAISEFKTRGNTEAFF.

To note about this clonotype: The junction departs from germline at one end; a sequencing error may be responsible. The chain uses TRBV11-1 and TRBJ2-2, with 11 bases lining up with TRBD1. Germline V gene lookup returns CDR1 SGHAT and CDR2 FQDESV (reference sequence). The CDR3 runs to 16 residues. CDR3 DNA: TGTGCCGGCAGCTTAGGGACAGGGGGGAGTACCGGGGAGCTGTTTTTT. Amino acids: CAGSLGTGGSTGELFF.

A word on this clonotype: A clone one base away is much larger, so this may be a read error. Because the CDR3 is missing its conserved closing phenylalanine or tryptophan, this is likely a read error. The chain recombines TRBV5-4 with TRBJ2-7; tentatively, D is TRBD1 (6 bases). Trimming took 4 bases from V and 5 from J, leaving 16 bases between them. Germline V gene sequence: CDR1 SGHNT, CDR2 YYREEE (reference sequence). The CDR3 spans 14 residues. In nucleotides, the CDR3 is TGTGCCAGCAGCCAGAGAAACAGGGTTCACGAGCAGTACCTC. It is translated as CASSQRNRVHEQYL.

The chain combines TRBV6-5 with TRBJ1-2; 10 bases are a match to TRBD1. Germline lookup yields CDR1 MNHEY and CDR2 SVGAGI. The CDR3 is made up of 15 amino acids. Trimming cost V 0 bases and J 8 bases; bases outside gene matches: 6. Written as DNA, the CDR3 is TGTGCCAGCAGTTACTCGACAGGGGGCGCATCGGGCTACACCTTC. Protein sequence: CASSYSTGGASGYTF.

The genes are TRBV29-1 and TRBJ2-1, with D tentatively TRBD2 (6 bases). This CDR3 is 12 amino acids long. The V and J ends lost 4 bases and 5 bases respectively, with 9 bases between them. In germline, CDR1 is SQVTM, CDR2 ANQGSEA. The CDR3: CSVGEVHNEQFF. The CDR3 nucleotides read TGCAGCGTTGGGGAGGTGCACAATGAGCAGTTCTTC.

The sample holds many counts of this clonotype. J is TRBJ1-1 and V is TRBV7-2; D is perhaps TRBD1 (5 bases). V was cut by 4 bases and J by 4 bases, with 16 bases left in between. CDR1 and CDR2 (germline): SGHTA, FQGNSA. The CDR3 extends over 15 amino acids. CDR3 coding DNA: TGTGCCAGCAGCTCCGGGCCCTCAAGGGGCACTGAAGCTTTCTTT. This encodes CASSSGPSRGTEAFF.

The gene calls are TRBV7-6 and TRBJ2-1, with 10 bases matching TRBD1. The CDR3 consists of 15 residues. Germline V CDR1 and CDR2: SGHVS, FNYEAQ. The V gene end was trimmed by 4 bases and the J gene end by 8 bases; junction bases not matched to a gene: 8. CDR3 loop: CASSSPDRGEDEQFF. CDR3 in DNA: TGTGCCAGCAGCTCGCCGGACAGGGGGGAGGATGAGCAGTTCTTC.

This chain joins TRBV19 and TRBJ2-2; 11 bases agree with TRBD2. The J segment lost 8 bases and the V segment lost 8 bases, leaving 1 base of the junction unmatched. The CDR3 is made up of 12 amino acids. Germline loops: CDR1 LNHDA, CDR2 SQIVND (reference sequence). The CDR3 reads CASRLAGGELFF. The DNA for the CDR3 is TGTGCCAGTCGACTAGCGGGAGGGGAGCTGTTTTTT.

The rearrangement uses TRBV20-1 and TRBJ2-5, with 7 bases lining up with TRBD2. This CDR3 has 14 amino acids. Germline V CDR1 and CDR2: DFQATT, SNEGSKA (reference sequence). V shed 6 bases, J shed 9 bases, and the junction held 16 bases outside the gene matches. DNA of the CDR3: TGCAGTGCCCCCCCGCTAGCGGACCTCCGGGCCCAGTACTTC. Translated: CSAPPLADLRAQYF.

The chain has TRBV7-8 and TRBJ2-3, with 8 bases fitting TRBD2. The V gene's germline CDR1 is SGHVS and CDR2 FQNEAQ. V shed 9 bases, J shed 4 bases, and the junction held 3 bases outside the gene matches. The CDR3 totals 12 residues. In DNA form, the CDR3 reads TGTGCCAGTAGCGGGACGCCAGATACGCAGTATTTT. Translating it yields CASSGTPDTQYF.

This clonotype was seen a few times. CDR3 sequence reads: CASAPTRTSGGAAETQYF. The CDR3 DNA reads as TGTGCTAGTGCTCCCACCCGGACTAGCGGGGGAGCTGCGGAGACCCAGTACTTC. J is TRBJ2-5 and V is TRBV12-5; 13 bases are shared with TRBD2. This CDR3 has 18 amino acids. With V trimmed by 7 bases and J by 5 bases, 16 bases remained unmatched. Looked up from germline, CDR1 is LGHNT and CDR2 is FRNRAP. The entire variable domain, with the rest obtained from reference TRBV12-5 and TRBJ2-5, is as follows: DARVTQTPRHKVTEMGQEVTMRCQPILGHNTVFWYRQTMMQGLELLAYFRNRAPLDDSGMPKDRFSAEMPDATLATLKIQPSEPRDSAVYFCASAPTRTSGGAAETQYFGPGTRLLVL.

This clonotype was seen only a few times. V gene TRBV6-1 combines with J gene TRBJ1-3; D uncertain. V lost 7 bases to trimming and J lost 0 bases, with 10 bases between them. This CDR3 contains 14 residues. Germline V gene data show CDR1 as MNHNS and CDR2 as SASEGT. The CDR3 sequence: CASTKPGSGNTIYF. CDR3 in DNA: TGTGCCAGCACCAAACCCGGCTCTGGAAACACCATATATTTT.

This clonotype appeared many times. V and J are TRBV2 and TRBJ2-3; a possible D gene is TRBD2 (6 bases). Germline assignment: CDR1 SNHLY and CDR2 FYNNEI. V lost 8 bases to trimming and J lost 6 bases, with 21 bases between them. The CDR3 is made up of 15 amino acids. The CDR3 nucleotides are TGTGCCAGCTCCCGAGGTTACGTCGCGGGGGATACGCAGTATTTT. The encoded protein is CASSRGYVAGDTQYF.

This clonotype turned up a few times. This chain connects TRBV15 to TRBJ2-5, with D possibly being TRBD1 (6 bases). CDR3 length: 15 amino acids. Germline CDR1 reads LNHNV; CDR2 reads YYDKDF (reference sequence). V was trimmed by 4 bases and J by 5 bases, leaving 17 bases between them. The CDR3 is CATSTPRGTGETQYF. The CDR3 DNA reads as TGTGCCACCAGCACTCCTAGGGGGACGGGTGAGACCCAGTACTTC. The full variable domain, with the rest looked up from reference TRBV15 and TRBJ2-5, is DAMVIQNPRYQVTQFGKPVTLSCSQTLNHNVMYWYQQKSSQAPKLLFHYYDKDFNNEADTPDNFQSRRPNTSFCFLDIRSPGLGDTAMYLCATSTPRGTGETQYFGPGTRLLVL.

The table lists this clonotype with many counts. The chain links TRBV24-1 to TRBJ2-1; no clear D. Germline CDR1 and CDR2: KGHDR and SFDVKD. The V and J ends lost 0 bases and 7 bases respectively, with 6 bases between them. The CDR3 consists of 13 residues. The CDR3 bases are TGTGCCACCAGTGATTTGGTAACAAATGAGCAGTTCTTC. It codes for CATSDLVTNEQFF.

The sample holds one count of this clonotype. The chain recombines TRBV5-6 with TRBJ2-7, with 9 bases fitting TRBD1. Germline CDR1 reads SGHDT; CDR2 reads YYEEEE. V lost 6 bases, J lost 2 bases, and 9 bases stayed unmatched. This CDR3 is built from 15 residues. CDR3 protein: CASTPPDRGAYEQYF. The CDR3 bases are TGTGCCAGCACCCCCCCGGACAGGGGAGCCTACGAGCAGTACTTC.